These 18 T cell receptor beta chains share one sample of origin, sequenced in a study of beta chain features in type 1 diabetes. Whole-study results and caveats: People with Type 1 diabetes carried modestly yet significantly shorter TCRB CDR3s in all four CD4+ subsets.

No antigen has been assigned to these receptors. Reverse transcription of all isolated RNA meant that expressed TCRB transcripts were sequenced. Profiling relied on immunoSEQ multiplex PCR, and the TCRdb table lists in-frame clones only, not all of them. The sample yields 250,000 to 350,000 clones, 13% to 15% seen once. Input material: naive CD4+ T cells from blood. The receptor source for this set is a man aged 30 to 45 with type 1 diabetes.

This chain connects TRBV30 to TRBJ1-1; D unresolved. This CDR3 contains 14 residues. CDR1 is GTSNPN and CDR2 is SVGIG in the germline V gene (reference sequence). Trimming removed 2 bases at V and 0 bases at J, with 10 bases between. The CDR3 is CAWSITEMNTEAFF. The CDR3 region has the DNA TGTGCCTGGAGTATAACAGAGATGAACACTGAAGCTTTCTTT.

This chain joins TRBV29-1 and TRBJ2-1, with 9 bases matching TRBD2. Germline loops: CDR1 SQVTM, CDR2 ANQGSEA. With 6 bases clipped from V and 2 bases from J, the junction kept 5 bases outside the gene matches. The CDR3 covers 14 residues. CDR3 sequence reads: CSVLAGETYNEQFF. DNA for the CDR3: TGCAGCGTCTTAGCGGGAGAGACCTACAATGAGCAGTTCTTC.

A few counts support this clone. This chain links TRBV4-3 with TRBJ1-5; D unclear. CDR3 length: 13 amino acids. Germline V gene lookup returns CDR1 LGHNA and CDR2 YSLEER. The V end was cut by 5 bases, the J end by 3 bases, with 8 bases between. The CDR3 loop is CASSLQINQPQHF. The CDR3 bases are TGCGCCAGCAGCTTACAGATCAATCAGCCCCAGCATTTT.

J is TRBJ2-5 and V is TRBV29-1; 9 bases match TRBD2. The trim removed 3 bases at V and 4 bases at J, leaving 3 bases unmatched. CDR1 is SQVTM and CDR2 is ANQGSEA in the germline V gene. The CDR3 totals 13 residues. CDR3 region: CSVDSGSRETQYF. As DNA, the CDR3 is TGCAGCGTTGATAGCGGGAGCCGAGAGACCCAGTACTTC.

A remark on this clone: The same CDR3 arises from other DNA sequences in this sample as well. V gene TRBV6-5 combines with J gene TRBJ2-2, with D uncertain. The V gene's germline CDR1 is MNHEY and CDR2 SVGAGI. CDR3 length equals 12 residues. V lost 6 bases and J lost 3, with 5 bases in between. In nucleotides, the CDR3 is TGTGCCAGCAGCCTCTACACCGGGGAGCTGTTTTTT. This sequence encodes CASSLYTGELFF.

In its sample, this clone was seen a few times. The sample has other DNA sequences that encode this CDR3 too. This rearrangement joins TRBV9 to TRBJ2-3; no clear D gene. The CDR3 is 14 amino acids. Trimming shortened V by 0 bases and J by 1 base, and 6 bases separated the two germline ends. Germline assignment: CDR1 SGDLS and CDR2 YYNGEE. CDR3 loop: CASSVGAGTDTQYF. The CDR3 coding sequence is TGTGCCAGCAGCGTAGGGGCAGGCACAGATACGCAGTATTTT.

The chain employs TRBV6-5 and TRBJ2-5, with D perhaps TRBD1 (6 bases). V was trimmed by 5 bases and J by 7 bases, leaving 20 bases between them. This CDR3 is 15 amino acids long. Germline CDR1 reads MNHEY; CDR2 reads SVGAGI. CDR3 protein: CASSQPSGTYGTQYF. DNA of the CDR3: TGTGCCAGCAGTCAACCGTCCGGGACATATGGGACCCAGTACTTC.

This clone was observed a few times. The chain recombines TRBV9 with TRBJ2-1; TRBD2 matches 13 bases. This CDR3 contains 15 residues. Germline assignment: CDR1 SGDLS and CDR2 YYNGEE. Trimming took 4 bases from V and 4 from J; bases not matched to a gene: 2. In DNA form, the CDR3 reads TGTGCCAGCAGCTCGGGACTAGCGGGGTACAATGAGCAGTTCTTC. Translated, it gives CASSSGLAGYNEQFF.

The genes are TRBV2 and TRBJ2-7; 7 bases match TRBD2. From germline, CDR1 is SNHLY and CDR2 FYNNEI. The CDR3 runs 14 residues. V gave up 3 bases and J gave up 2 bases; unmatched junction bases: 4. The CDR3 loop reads CASSENSGTYEQYF. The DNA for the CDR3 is TGTGCCAGCAGTGAGAACAGCGGGACCTACGAGCAGTACTTC.

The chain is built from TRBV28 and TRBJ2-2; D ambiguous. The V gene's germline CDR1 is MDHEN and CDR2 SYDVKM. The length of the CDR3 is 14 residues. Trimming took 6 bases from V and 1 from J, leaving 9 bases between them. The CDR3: CASSRPGNTGELFF. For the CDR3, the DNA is TGTGCCAGCAGCCGACCGGGGAACACCGGGGAGCTGTTTTTT.

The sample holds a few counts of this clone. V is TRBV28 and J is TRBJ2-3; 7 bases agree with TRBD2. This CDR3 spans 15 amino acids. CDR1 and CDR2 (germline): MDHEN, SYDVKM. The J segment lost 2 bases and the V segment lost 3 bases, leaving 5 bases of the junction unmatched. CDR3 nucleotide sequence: TGTGCCAGCAGTTTGTGGGGGAGGGCCACAGATACGCAGTATTTT. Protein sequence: CASSLWGRATDTQYF.

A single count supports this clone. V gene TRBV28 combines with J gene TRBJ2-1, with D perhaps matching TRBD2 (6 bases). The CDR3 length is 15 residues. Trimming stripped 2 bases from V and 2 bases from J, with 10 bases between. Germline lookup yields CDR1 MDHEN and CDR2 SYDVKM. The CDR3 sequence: CASSLGGGTYNEQFF. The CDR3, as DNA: TGTGCCAGCAGTTTAGGAGGAGGGACCTACAATGAGCAGTTCTTC.

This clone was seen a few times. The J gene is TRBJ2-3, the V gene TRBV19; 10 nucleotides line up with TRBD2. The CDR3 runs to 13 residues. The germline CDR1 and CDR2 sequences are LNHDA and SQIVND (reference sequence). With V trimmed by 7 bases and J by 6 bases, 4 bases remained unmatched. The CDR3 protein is CASTSGRSDTQYF. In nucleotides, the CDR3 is TGTGCCAGTACTAGCGGGAGATCGGATACGCAGTATTTT. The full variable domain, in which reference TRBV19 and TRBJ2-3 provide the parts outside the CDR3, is DGGITQSPKYLFRKEGQNVTLSCEQNLNHDAMYWYRQDPGQGLRLIYYSQIVNDFQKGDIAEGYSVSREKKESFPLTVTSAQKNPTAFYLCASTSGRSDTQYFGPGTRLTVL.

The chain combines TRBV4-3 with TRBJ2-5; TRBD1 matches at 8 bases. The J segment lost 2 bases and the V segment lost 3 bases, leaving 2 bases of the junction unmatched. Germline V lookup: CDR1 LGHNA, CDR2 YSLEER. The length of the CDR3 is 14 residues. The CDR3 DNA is TGCGCCAGCAGCCAGAACAGGGGGCAAGAGACCCAGTACTTC. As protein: CASSQNRGQETQYF.

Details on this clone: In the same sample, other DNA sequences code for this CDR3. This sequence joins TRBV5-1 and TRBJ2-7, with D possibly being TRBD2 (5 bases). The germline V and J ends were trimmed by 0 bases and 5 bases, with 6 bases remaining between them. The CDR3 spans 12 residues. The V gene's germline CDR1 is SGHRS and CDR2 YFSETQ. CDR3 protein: CASSLEGDEQYF. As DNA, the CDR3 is TGCGCCAGCAGCTTGGAGGGAGACGAGCAGTACTTC. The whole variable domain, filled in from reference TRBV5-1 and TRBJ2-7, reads KAGVTQTPRYLIKTRGQQVTLSCSPISGHRSVSWYQQTPGQGLQFLFEYFSETQRNKGNFPGRFSGRQFSNSRSEMNVSTLELGDSALYLCASSLEGDEQYFGPGTRLTVT.

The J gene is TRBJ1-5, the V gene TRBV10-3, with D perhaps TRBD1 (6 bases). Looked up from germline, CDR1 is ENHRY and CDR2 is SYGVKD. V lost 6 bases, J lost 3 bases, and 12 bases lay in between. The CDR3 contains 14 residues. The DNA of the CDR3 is TGTGCCATCAGACAGGGCCTTGACAATCAGCCCCAGCATTTT. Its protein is CAIRQGLDNQPQHF.

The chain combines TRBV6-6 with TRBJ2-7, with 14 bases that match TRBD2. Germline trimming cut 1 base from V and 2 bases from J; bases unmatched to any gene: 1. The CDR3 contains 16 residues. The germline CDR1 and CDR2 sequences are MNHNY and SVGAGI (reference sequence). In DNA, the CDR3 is TGTGCCAGCAGTTACTGGACTAGCGGGAGGACCTACGAGCAGTACTTC. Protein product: CASSYWTSGRTYEQYF.

The CDR3 sequence is CASSPRLEQGAGEAFF. Written as DNA, the CDR3 is TGTGCCAGCTCACCGAGGCTCGAACAGGGGGCAGGGGAAGCTTTCTTT. This chain uses TRBV18 with TRBJ1-1, with 9 bases aligning to TRBD1. V shed 3 bases, J shed 8 bases, and the junction held 13 bases outside the gene matches. CDR1 is KGHSH, CDR2 LQKENI, per germline. The CDR3 runs to 16 residues.